This T cell receptor (beta chain) emerged from a study of blood T cell repertoires in COVID-19. The overall study: Acute and convalescent COVID-19 specimens originated in the United States, Italy and Spain.

Looked up from germline, CDR1 is SGHRS and CDR2 is YFSETQ. Trimming removed 2 bases from V and 5 bases from J, with 13 bases in between. This CDR3 contains 15 residues. TCRdb keeps only in-frame clones here, not all; method: immunoSEQ multiplex PCR. The profile shows 150,000 or so clones, 80% of them singletons. The receptor was isolated from a man aged 40-50 years who had recovered from COVID-19. What was sequenced was PBMCs or T cells enriched from blood (not recorded which). The V call is TRBV5-1, the J call TRBJ1-4, with unresolved D. Here the CDR3 reads CASSLESAKNEKLFF. CDR3 nucleotide sequence: TGCGCCAGCAGCTTAGAGAGTGCAAAAAATGAAAAACTGTTTTTT. The full variable domain, rest sourced from reference TRBV5-1 and TRBJ1-4, is KAGVTQTPRYLIKTRGQQVTLSCSPISGHRSVSWYQQTPGQGLQFLFEYFSETQRNKGNFPGRFSGRQFSNSRSEMNVSTLELGDSALYLCASSLESAKNEKLFFGSGTQLSVL.